Below, one T cell receptor (beta chain) is given with its context. This clone appeared a single time. Its antigen remains unidentified. The input lacks base qualities; no much larger clone sits a single base away. These data are taken from a study of cytomegalovirus exposure and HLA in healthy donors (dated by TCRdb to about 2017). Some background on the complete study: A later analysis indicated that the 130 or so validation repertoires were generated on the platform also employed for the 700 or so repertoires of the first cohort. The study aimed to test whether cataloging public T cell receptors could reveal signatures of past pathogen exposure. A separate validation cohort of roughly 130 different subjects was used in addition to the roughly 720-subject first cohort. High-throughput TCR immunosequencing, statistical association of individual TCRs with disease status, and machine learning were combined to predict cytomegalovirus infection status. Study-wide findings and limitations: A total of 150 to 200 TCR beta chains were listed by the study as associated with cytomegalovirus. All 120 or so repertoires were used to score co-occurrence in the validation cohort in a later analysis, because that analysis had no HLA typing for the cohort. The authors suggested that the approach could potentially be generalized to other disease states and immunological phenotypes. A later analysis found that TCRs clustered in the first cohort also tended to co-occur in the 95 to 150 validation repertoires, with roughly 95% of cluster scores above 0. A few of the identified cytomegalovirus-associated TCR beta chains were confirmed in vitro to be specific for cytomegalovirus antigens. The classifier was reported to diagnose cytomegalovirus status with high specificity and sensitivity in both the original and validation cohorts. Most TCR sequences were observed very rarely across donors, whereas some public TCRs were present in many individuals.

Separate from the roughly 650-subject first cohort, the validation cohort of 90 to 150 subjects was the group to which the donors belonged. The germline V gene encodes CDR1 SGHKS and CDR2 YYEKEE (reference sequence). The CDR3, from cysteine to phenylalanine, totals 14 residues. Only the CDR3 portion is preserved as DNA: 42 bases, with reading frame beginning at the first base. The germline ends are 12 bases apart after V is trimmed by 4 bases and J by 3 bases. To prepare the library, the immunoSEQ multiplex PCR assay was applied. The authors' pipeline ran thus. A statistical classification framework was built to diagnose cytomegalovirus status from the catalog of TCR beta chain sequences. In its TCRdb copy, this immuneACCESS table keeps in-frame sequences only and misses some clones. Where compared with another copy, unresolved V genes explain less than half of these, and the others have no known cause. The V and J calls and the clone size are those of that table, but D and trimming were determined from the DNA. Across this sample there are 120,000 or so clones, with about 87% seen only once. The top ten hold around 1.9% of the sample.

This receptor chain uses TRBV5-5 and TRBJ2-3; 6 matching bases give a weak D call of TRBD2. This receptor was obtained from a woman aged 18 to 35 in good health and CMV-seronegative. Input material: PBMCs. The DNA reads TGTGCCAGCAGCGCCCTAGCGTCTACAGATACGCAGTATTTT. This is translated as CASSALASTDTQYF.